This TCR beta chain was sequenced for a study of T cells after posttransplantation cyclophosphamide. On this clone: The antigen remains undetermined.

Broader study findings: Skin or GI-infiltrating T cells shared few TRB sequences with blood.

Produced via immunoSEQ multiplex PCR; TCRdb's table is partial and in-frame only. Observed in the sample are around 35,000 clones, none of them singletons. The sample was PBMCs. The TCR sequence derives from a girl aged 10 to 17 in good health, CMV-negative, and a related stem cell transplant donor.

The CDR3 is CSVPLGQGTYEQYF. CDR3 sequence (DNA): TGCAGCGTTCCCCTGGGACAGGGGACCTACGAGCAGTACTTC. The V gene is TRBV29-1, the J gene TRBJ2-7; 10 nucleotides agree with TRBD1. Germline V gene data show CDR1 as SQVTM and CDR2 as ANQGSEA. The CDR3 consists of 14 residues. Trimming took 5 bases from V and 2 from J; bases not matched to a gene: 6.